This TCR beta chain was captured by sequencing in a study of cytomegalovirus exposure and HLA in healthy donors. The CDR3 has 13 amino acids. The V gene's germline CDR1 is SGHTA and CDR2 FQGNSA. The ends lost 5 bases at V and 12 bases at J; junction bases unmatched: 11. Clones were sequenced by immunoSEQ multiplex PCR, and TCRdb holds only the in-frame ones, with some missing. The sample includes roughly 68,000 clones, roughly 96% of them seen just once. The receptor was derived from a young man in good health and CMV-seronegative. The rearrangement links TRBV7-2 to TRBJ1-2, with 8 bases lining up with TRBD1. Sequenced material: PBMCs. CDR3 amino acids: CASSPGGPRGHTF. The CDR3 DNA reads TGTGCCAGCAGCCCAGGGGGGCCCAGGGGGCACACCTTC.